This T cell receptor (beta chain) was observed in a study of blood T cell repertoires in COVID-19. Authors' processing steps: Amplifying reference gene primers gave estimates of nucleated cell counts. Sequencing used immunoSEQ multiplex PCR; TCRdb keeps in-frame clones, though not all of them. V and J calls and clone size are copied from that table; D and trimming were computed from the DNA. This sample carries 130,000 or so clones, more than 70% of them seen once, and the ten largest clones take around a tenth. The CDR3 totals 17 residues. Germline V gives CDR1 LGHDT, CDR2 YNNKEL (reference sequence). Losses at the gene ends were 2 bases for V and 2 bases for J; bases not matched to a gene: 8.

The source material was peripheral blood. This sequence was found in a man between 45 and 60 years old with acute or convalescent COVID-19. The J gene is TRBJ2-5, the V gene TRBV3-1 (or the pseudogene TRBV3-2); the match to TRBD2 covers 10 bases. CDR3 in amino acids: CASSQYSSGGAQETQYF. The CDR3 nucleotides read TGTGCCAGCAGCCAATACTCCAGCGGGGGGGCTCAAGAGACCCAGTACTTC.